These 25 T cell receptor beta chains came from one sample sequenced in a study of identifying expanded T cells in peripheral blood. The table came from immunoSEQ multiplex PCR; TCRdb's copy has only in-frame clones and leaves some out. The sample has 100,000 to 110,000 clones, 80% to 90% seen once. The sample taken for sequencing was blood. These receptors were obtained from a person between 18 and 75 years old in good health.

The DNA for the CDR3 is TGTGCCAGTAGTATGTTGAGCGGGAGGGGGGAGACCCAGTACTTC. Encoded protein: CASSMLSGRGETQYF. The J gene is TRBJ2-5, the V gene TRBV19; 10 bases fit TRBD2. The V gene's germline CDR1 is LNHDA and CDR2 SQIVND (reference sequence). The junction had 6 bases not matched to a gene; V was cut back by 3 bases and J by 5 bases. CDR3 length: 15 residues.

The CDR3 DNA sequence: TGTGCCAGCAGCGACCCCCGGGGGCAATACTCTGAAAAACTGTTTTTT. This sequence encodes CASSDPRGQYSEKLFF. This chain joins TRBV9 and TRBJ1-4, with a weak D call TRBD1 (6 bases). This CDR3 region has 16 residues. Trimming stripped 3 bases from V and 7 bases from J, with 19 bases between. Germline lookup yields CDR1 SGDLS and CDR2 YYNGEE. The variable domain in full, with the rest retrieved from reference TRBV9 and TRBJ1-4, is DSGVTQTPKHLITATGQRVTLRCSPRSGDLSVYWYQQSLDQGLQFLIQYYNGEERAKGNILERFSAQQFPDLHSELNLSSLELGDSALYFCASSDPRGQYSEKLFFGSGTQLSVL.

The V call is TRBV12-5, the J call TRBJ2-6; D gene uncertain. V was shortened by 5 bases and J by 2 bases, with 7 bases between the two germline ends. The CDR3 totals 14 residues. The germline V gene has CDR1 LGHNT and CDR2 FRNRAP. The CDR3 protein is CASGLRAGANVLTF. The CDR3 DNA reads as TGTGCTAGTGGTCTGCGAGCTGGGGCCAACGTCCTGACTTTC.

The chain uses TRBV11-2 and TRBJ1-1, with D hard to call. This CDR3 region has 13 residues. The germline V gene encodes CDR1 SGHAT and CDR2 FQNNGV. V was cut by 5 bases and J by 4 bases, with 11 bases left in between. The CDR3 nucleotides are TGTGCCAGCAGCCAGATTTGGGTCACTGAAGCTTTCTTT. As protein: CASSQIWVTEAFF.

This clone came up once. This chain connects TRBV19 to TRBJ1-5; D is unresolved. Trimming took off 5 bases at V and 3 bases at J, with 17 bases between the two ends. The CDR3 sequence is 16 residues long. Per germline, CDR1 LNHDA and CDR2 SQIVND (reference sequence). Written as DNA, the CDR3 is TGTGCCAGTAGTCAAGAGGCTGGATTCCCCAATCAGCCCCAGCATTTT. Amino acids: CASSQEAGFPNQPQHF.

This clone was recorded at least ten times. The genes are TRBV30 and TRBJ2-2; D possibly corresponds to TRBD1 (7 bases). V lost 2 bases, J lost 5 bases, and 12 bases lay in between. Germline values: CDR1 GTSNPN, CDR2 SVGIG (reference sequence). The CDR3 has 14 amino acids. In DNA, the CDR3 is TGTGCCTGGAGTAAGACAGGGAGGACCGGGGAGCTGTTTTTT. Amino acid sequence: CAWSKTGRTGELFF.

The gene calls are TRBV6-1 and TRBJ2-7; 7 bases align to TRBD1. CDR3 size: 15 residues. The trim removed 5 bases at V and 0 bases at J, leaving 7 bases unmatched. Germline values: CDR1 MNHNS, CDR2 SASEGT. CDR3 bases: TGTGCCAGCAGTCGCGAGACAGGGTACTCCTACGAGCAGTACTTC. It yields the protein CASSRETGYSYEQYF.

J is TRBJ2-1 and V is TRBV7-9; 10 bases are a match to TRBD2. V lost 4 bases, J lost 7 bases, and 10 bases stayed unmatched. CDR1 and CDR2 from the germline V gene are SEHNR and FQNEAQ (reference sequence). The CDR3 is 16 residues long. The CDR3 DNA reads TGTGCCAGCAGCTCACCGGGACTAGCGTCCATGAATGAGCAGTTCTTC. It codes for CASSSPGLASMNEQFF.

The chain carries TRBV12-5 and TRBJ1-3; no clear D gene. Germline V CDR1 and CDR2: LGHNT, FRNRAP. The CDR3 is 20 residues long. The V and J ends lost 2 bases and 0 bases respectively, with 23 bases between them. The CDR3 coding sequence is TGTGCTAGTGGTTTGAGGCAGGAAAAAACCACCGTCTACTCTGGAAACACCATATATTTT. Translating it yields CASGLRQEKTTVYSGNTIYF.

About this clone: The identical CDR3 is also encoded by other nucleotide sequences in the sample. The chain recombines TRBV4-2 with TRBJ2-1; D is unclear. The CDR3 length is 13 residues. Germline assignment: CDR1 LGHNA and CDR2 YNFKEQ. V was clipped by 3 bases and J by 9 bases, with 12 bases between them. The CDR3 loop is CASSHGFSGEQFF. DNA of the CDR3: TGTGCCAGCAGCCACGGCTTTTCTGGTGAGCAGTTCTTC.

V and J are TRBV29-1 and TRBJ1-2; 7 bases agree with TRBD1. The CDR3 totals 13 residues. In germline, CDR1 is SQVTM, CDR2 ANQGSEA. The V segment lost 6 bases and the J segment 5 bases; nucleotides outside the gene matches: 9. The DNA of the CDR3 is TGCAGCGTCGCGACAGGGTCCATTTATGGCTACACCTTC. This gives the protein CSVATGSIYGYTF. The full variable domain, completed using reference TRBV29-1 and TRBJ1-2, is SAVISQKPSRDICQRGTSLTIQCQVDSQVTMMFWYRQQPGQSLTLIATANQGSEATYESGFVIDKFPISRPNLTFSTLTVSNMSPEDSSIYLCSVATGSIYGYTFGSGTRLTVV.

As DNA, the CDR3 is TGTGCCAGCAGCTTAGCGAAAAGAAGTTCGGAGAATGAAAAACTGTTTTTT. Its protein product is CASSLAKRSSENEKLFF. The chain couples TRBV7-9 to TRBJ1-4; D remains unclear. V gave up 0 bases and J gave up 5 bases, with 16 bases separating them. The length of the CDR3 is 17 residues. Germline CDR1 and CDR2: SEHNR and FQNEAQ (reference sequence).

The chain combines TRBV19 with TRBJ1-5, with D hard to call. The V end lost 5 bases, the J end lost 4 bases, and 12 bases lay between the germline ends. CDR1 is LNHDA, CDR2 SQIVND, per germline (reference sequence). This CDR3 has 14 amino acids. The CDR3 loop reads CASSEWAGNQPQHF. The CDR3 DNA sequence: TGTGCCAGTAGTGAATGGGCGGGAAATCAGCCCCAGCATTTT.

This clone was seen more than once but under ten times. This chain uses TRBV10-2 with TRBJ1-5; D is unresolved. The CDR3 sequence is 12 residues long. Between the trimmed V and J ends, which lost 6 bases and 3 bases, there was a span of 6 bases. Per germline, CDR1 WSHSY and CDR2 SAAADI. CDR3 DNA sequence: TGCGCCAGCAGCACCAACAATCAGCCCCAGCATTTT. Its translation is CASSTNNQPQHF.

V gene TRBV27 combines with J gene TRBJ1-5; no firm D call. Trimming took off 2 bases at V and 13 bases at J, with 15 bases between the two ends. Germline CDR1 is MNHEY and CDR2 is SMNVEV (reference sequence). The CDR3 length is 13 residues. In DNA form, the CDR3 reads TGTGCCAGCAGTTTAAGTCCCCTAACGCGGCAGCATTTT. The encoded protein is CASSLSPLTRQHF.

The rearrangement joins TRBV18 to TRBJ1-6; D is unclear. Germline loops: CDR1 KGHSH, CDR2 LQKENI. V was cut by 3 bases and J by 0 bases, with 15 bases left in between. The CDR3 has 18 amino acids. The CDR3 DNA reads as TGTGCCAGCTCACCGACCCGAGAACTTAGCTCCTATAATTCACCCCTCCACTTT. Encoded protein: CASSPTRELSSYNSPLHF.

The CDR3 sequence is CSVGDRSIEQFF. CDR3 bases: TGCAGCGTCGGCGACAGATCAATTGAGCAGTTCTTC. The chain combines TRBV29-1 with TRBJ2-1; D may be TRBD1 (5 bases). The CDR3 sequence is 12 residues long. Trimming removed 6 bases at V and 9 bases at J, with 15 bases between. Germline loops: CDR1 SQVTM, CDR2 ANQGSEA.

This clone showed up many times. Additional DNA sequences in this sample encode the identical CDR3. The chain joins TRBV19 to TRBJ1-5, with unresolved D. CDR1 is LNHDA, CDR2 SQIVND, per germline (reference sequence). V was cut by 3 bases and J by 5 bases, with 5 bases left in between. This CDR3 is 12 amino acids long. This CDR3 reads CASSIRDQPQHF. DNA for the CDR3: TGTGCCAGTAGTATCCGGGATCAGCCCCAGCATTTT.

About this clone itself: This specimen includes other DNA sequences encoding the same CDR3. The CDR3 is CASGGGGGNQPQHF. CDR3 sequence (DNA): TGTGCCAGCGGGGGGGGCGGGGGCAATCAGCCCCAGCATTTT. This chain links TRBV7-2 with TRBJ1-5, with D perhaps matching TRBD1 (6 bases). V lost 8 bases, J lost 2 bases, and 13 bases lay in between. From germline, CDR1 is SGHTA and CDR2 FQGNSA. The CDR3 is 14 amino acids.

In its sample, this clone is medium-sized. This rearrangement joins TRBV2 to TRBJ1-1; D remains unclear. This CDR3 contains 15 residues. Deletions cut 5 bases from V and 4 bases from J, with 17 bases between. CDR1 and CDR2 (germline): SNHLY, FYNNEI. This chain's CDR3 is CASSNPPVEGTEAFF. Here the CDR3 DNA reads TGTGCCAGCAGTAACCCGCCCGTGGAGGGCACTGAAGCTTTCTTT.

This clone was recorded once. The chain is built from TRBV25-1 and TRBJ2-3; D call uncertain. Germline values: CDR1 MGHDK, CDR2 SYGVNS. With 6 bases removed from V and 4 bases from J, the gap between germline ends came to 8 bases. This CDR3 contains 12 residues. The CDR3 protein is CASRAPSDTQYF. CDR3 bases: TGTGCCAGCAGGGCCCCCTCAGATACGCAGTATTTT.

V usage is TRBV19 and J usage is TRBJ1-1, with D perhaps matching TRBD1 (5 bases). Per the germline V gene, CDR1 is LNHDA and CDR2 is SQIVND (reference sequence). The length of the CDR3 is 15 residues. Between the trimmed V and J ends, which lost 3 bases and 4 bases, there was a span of 15 bases. The CDR3 DNA reads as TGTGCCAGTAGTATCCTCAAGGGGTTTTTCACTGAAGCTTTCTTT. It is translated as CASSILKGFFTEAFF.

The CDR3 nucleotides are TGTGCCAGCAGTGCACAGGACTCCTACGAGCAGTACTTC. It codes for CASSAQDSYEQYF. This chain joins TRBV6-1 and TRBJ2-7; D perhaps matches TRBD1 (5 bases). Germline values: CDR1 MNHNS, CDR2 SASEGT. This CDR3 spans 13 amino acids. Trimming took 4 bases from V and 0 from J, leaving 7 bases between them.

The CDR3 protein is CASSPGPSDGANVLTF. The CDR3 coding sequence is TGTGCCAGTAGTCCCGGACCTTCTGATGGGGCCAACGTCCTGACTTTC. The rearrangement joins TRBV19 to TRBJ2-6; no clear D. Trimming pared 5 bases from V and 3 bases from J, leaving 14 bases between. The CDR3 runs 16 residues. The germline gives CDR1 LNHDA, CDR2 SQIVND (reference sequence).

V is TRBV28 and J is TRBJ2-7; perhaps TRBD2 as D (5 bases). The CDR3 runs 13 residues. V lost 1 base and J 7 bases, leaving 11 bases between the germline ends. Looked up from germline, CDR1 is MDHEN and CDR2 is SYDVKM. CDR3 DNA sequence: TGTGCCAGCAGTTTATTCCGGACGGGGGAGCAGTACTTC. As protein: CASSLFRTGEQYF.